The following is a T cell receptor beta chain sequence with its context. The source of the sample is a study of shared clonotypes between healthy human individuals. Sequenced by immunoSEQ multiplex PCR; TCRdb stores in-frame clones only, minus some. The profile shows millions of clones, 93% of them singletons. The CDR3 covers 11 residues. Germline V gives CDR1 MNHEY, CDR2 SVGAGI. Naive CD8 cells lacked CD45RO and underwent positive selection for CCR7, leaving out terminally differentiated effector memory CD45RA+ cells. The genes are TRBV6-5 and TRBJ2-7, with D possibly being TRBD2 (6 bases). The sequence came from a man between 18 and 29 years old in good health. Some clones in this sample may be carry-over from other donors' samples. Sequencing was performed on naive CD8+ T cells from PBMCs. The DNA for the CDR3 is TGTGCGGCGGTTCGGGGGTACGAGCAGTACTTC. Amino acids: CAAVRGYEQYF.